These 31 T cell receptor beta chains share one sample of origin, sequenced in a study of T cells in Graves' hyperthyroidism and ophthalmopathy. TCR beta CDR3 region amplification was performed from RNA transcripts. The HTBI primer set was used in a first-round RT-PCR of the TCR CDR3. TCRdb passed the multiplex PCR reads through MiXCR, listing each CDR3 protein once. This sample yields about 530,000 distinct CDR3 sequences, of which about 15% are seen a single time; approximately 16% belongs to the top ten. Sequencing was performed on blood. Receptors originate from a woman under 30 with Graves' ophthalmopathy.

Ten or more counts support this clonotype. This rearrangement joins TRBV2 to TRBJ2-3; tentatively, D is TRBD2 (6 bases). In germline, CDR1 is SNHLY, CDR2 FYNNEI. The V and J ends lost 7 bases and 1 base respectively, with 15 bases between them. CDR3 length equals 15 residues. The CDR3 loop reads CASKQLRGRTDTQYF. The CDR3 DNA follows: TGTGCCAGCAAGCAGTTGCGGGGACGCACAGATACGCAGTATTTT. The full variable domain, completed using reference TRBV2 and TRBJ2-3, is EPEVTQTPSHQVTQMGQEVILRCVPISNHLYFYWYRQILGQKVEFLVSFYNNEISEKSEIFDDQFSVERPDGSNFTLKIRSTKLEDSAMYFCASKQLRGRTDTQYFGPGTRLTVL.

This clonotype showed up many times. DNA for the CDR3: TGCGCCAGCAGTAAGGGACAGGGGGACTACAATGAGCAGTTCTTC. This encodes CASSKGQGDYNEQFF. J is TRBJ2-1 and V is TRBV5-1; 11 nucleotides match TRBD1. Trimming removed 5 bases from V and 3 bases from J; junction bases left unmatched: 4. This CDR3 region has 15 residues. CDR1 is SGHRS and CDR2 is YFSETQ in the germline V gene.

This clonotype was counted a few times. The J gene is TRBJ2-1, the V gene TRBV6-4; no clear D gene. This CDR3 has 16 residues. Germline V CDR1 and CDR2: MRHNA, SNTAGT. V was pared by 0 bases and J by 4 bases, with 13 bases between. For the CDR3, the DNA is TGTGCCAGCAGTGACTCACCAGACCTAATATACAATGAGCAGTTCTTC. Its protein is CASSDSPDLIYNEQFF.

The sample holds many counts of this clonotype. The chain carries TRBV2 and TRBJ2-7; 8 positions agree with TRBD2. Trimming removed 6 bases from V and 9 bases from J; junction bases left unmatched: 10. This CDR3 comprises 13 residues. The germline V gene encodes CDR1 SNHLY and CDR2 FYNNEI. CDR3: CASSELADPLQYF. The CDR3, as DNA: TGTGCCAGCAGCGAACTAGCGGACCCCCTGCAGTACTTC.

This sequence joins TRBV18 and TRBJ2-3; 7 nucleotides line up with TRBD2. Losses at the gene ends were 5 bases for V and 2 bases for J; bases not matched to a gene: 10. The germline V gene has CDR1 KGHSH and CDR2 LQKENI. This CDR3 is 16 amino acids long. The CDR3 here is CASSDRSGNPTDTQYF. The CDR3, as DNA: TGTGCCAGCTCAGACCGAAGCGGGAACCCCACAGATACGCAGTATTTT.

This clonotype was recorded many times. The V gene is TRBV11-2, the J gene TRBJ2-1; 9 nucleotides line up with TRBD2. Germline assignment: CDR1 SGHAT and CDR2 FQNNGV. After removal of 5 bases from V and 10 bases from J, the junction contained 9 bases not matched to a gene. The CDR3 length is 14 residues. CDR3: CASSPLSGRREQFF. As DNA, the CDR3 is TGTGCCAGCAGCCCCCTTAGCGGGAGAAGGGAGCAGTTCTTC. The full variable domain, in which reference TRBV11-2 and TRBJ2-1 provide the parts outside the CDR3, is EAGVAQSPRYKIIEKRQSVAFWCNPISGHATLYWYQQILGQGPKLLIQFQNNGVVDDSQLPKDRFSAERLKGVDSTLKIQPAKLEDSAVYLCASSPLSGRREQFFGPGTRLTVL.

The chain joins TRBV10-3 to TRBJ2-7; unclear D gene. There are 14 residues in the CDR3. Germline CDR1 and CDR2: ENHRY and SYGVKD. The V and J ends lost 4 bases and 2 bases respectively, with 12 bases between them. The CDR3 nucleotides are TGTGCCATCAGTGTGGATCAGCCGACCTACGAGCAGTACTTC. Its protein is CAISVDQPTYEQYF.

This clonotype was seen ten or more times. CDR3 residues: CASSPGGAGEQYF. The DNA for the CDR3 is TGTGCCAGCAGCCCGGGGGGCGCGGGGGAGCAGTACTTC. V usage is TRBV12-3 or TRBV12-4 and J usage is TRBJ2-7; TRBD2 might be the D (7 bases). The CDR3 has 13 amino acids. Trimming cost V 6 bases and J 7 bases, with 16 bases left between them.

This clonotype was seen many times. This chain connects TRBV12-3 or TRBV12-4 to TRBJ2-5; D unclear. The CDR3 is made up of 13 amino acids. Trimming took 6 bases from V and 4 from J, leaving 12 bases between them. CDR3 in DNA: TGTGCCAGCAGCCGGATAAGGAGAGAGACCCAGTACTTC. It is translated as CASSRIRRETQYF.

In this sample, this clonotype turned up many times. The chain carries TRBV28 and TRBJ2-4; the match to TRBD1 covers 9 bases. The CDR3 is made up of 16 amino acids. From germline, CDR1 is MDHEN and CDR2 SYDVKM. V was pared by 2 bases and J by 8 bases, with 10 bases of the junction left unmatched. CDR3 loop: CASSLPAGTGSDIQYF. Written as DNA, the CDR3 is TGTGCCAGCAGTTTACCCGCCGGGACAGGGTCGGACATTCAGTACTTC. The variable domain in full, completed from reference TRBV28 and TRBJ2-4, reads DVKVTQSSRYLVKRTGEKVFLECVQDMDHENMFWYRQDPGLGLRLIYFSYDVKMKEKGDIPEGYSVSREKKERFSLILESASTNQTSMYLCASSLPAGTGSDIQYFGAGTRLSVL.

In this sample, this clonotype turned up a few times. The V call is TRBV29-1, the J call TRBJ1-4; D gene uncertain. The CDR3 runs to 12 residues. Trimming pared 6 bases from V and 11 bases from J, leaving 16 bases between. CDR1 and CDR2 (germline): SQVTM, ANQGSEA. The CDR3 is CSVEMGTEKLFF. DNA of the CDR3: TGCAGCGTGGAGATGGGAACGGAGAAACTGTTTTTT.

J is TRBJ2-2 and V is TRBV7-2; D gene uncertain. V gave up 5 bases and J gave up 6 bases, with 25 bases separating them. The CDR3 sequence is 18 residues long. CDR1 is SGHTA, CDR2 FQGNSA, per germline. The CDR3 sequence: CASSQHPLRERKAGELFF. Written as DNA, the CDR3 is TGTGCCAGCAGCCAACACCCCCTTCGCGAGAGGAAGGCCGGGGAGCTGTTTTTT.

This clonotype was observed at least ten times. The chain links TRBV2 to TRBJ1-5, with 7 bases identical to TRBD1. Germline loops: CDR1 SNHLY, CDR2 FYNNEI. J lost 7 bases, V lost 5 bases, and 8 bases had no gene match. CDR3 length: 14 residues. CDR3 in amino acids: CASSPDREDQPQHF. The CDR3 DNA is TGTGCCAGCAGTCCCGACAGGGAGGACCAGCCCCAGCATTTT.

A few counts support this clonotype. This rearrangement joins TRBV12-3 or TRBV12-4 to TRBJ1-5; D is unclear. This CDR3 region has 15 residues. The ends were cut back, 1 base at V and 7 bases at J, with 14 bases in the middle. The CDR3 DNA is TGTGCCAGCAGTTTAGGGCGGTCTGGTAGCCAGCCCCAGCATTTT. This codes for CASSLGRSGSQPQHF.

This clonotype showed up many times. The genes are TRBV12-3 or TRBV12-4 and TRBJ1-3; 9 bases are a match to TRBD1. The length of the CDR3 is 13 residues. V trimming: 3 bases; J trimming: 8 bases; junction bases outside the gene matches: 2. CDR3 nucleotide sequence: TGTGCCAGCAGTTTCAACAGGGGGCACACCATATATTTT. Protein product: CASSFNRGHTIYF.

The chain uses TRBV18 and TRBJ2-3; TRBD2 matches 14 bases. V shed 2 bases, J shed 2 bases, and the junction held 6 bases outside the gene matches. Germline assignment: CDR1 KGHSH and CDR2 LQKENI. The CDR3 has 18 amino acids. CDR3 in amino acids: CASSPNGGLAGATDTQYF. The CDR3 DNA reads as TGTGCCAGCTCACCAAACGGGGGACTAGCGGGGGCCACAGATACGCAGTATTTT.

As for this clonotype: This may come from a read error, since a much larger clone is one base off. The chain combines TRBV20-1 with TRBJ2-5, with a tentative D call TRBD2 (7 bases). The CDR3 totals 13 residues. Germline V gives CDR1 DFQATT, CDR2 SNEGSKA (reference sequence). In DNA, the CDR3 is TGCAGTGCAAGGGGGGGGAACAGGGAGACCCAGTGCTTC. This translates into CSARGGNRETQCF.

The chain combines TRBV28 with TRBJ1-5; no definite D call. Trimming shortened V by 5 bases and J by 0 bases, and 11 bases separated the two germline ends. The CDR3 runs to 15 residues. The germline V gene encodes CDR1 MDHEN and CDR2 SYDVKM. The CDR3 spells CASSTKGNSNQPQHF. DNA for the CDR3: TGTGCCAGCAGTACCAAGGGAAATAGCAATCAGCCCCAGCATTTT. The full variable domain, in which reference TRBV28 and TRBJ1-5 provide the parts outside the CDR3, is DVKVTQSSRYLVKRTGEKVFLECVQDMDHENMFWYRQDPGLGLRLIYFSYDVKMKEKGDIPEGYSVSREKKERFSLILESASTNQTSMYLCASSTKGNSNQPQHFGDGTRLSIL.

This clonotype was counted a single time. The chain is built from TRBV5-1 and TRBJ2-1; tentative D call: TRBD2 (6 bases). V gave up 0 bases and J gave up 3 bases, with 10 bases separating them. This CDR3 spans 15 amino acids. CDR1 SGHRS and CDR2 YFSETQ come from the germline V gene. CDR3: CASSLEPSDYNEQFF. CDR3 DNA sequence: TGCGCCAGCAGCTTGGAGCCTAGCGACTACAATGAGCAGTTCTTC. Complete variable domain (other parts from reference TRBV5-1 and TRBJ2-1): KAGVTQTPRYLIKTRGQQVTLSCSPISGHRSVSWYQQTPGQGLQFLFEYFSETQRNKGNFPGRFSGRQFSNSRSEMNVSTLELGDSALYLCASSLEPSDYNEQFFGPGTRLTVL.

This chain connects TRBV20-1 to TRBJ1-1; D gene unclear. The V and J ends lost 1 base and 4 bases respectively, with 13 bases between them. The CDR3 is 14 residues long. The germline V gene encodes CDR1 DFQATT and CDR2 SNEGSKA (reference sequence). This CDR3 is CSARVGQDFTEAFF. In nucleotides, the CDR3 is TGCAGTGCTAGAGTGGGTCAGGATTTCACTGAAGCTTTCTTT.

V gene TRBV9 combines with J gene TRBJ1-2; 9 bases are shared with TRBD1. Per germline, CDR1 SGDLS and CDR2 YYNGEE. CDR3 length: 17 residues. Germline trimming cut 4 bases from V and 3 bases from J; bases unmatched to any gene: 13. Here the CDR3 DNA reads TGTGCCAGCAGCCACGAACAACGGACAGGGGCGGACTATGGCTACACCTTC. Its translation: CASSHEQRTGADYGYTF.

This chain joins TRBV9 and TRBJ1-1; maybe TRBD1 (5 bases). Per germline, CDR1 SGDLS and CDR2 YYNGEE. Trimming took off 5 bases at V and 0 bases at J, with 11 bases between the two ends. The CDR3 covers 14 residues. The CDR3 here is CASRRTPMNTEAFF. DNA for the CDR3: TGTGCCAGCAGGAGGACACCCATGAACACTGAAGCTTTCTTT.

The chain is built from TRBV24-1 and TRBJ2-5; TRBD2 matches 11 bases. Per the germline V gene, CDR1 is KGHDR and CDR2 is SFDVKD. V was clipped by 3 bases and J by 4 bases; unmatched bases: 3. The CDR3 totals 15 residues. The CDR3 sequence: CATSDPGTSGETQYF. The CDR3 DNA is TGTGCCACCAGTGATCCTGGGACTAGCGGAGAGACCCAGTACTTC.

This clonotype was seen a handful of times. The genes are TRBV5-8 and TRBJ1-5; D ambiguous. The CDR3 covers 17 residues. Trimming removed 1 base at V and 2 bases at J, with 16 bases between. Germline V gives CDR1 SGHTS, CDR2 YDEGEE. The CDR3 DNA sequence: TGTGCCAGCAGCTTGATGATTTCCCGGACGGGCAATCAGCCCCAGCATTTT. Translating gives CASSLMISRTGNQPQHF.

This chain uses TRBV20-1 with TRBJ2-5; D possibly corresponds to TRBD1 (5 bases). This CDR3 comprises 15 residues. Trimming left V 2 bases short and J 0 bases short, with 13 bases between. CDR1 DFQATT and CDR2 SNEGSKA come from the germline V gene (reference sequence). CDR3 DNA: TGCAGTGCTAGAACCCTATCAGGGTACCAAGAGACCCAGTACTTC. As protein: CSARTLSGYQETQYF.

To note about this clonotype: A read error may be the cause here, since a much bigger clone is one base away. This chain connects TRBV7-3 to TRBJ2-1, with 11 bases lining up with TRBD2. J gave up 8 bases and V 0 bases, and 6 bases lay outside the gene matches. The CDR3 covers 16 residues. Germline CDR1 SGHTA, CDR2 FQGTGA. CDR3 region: CASSLTRTSGRDEQFF. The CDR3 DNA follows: TGTGCCAGCAGCTTAACGCGAACTAGCGGGAGAGATGAGCAGTTCTTC. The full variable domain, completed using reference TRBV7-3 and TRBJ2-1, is GAGVSQTPSNKVTEKGKYVELRCDPISGHTALYWYRQSLGQGPEFLIYFQGTGAADDSGLPNDRFFAVRPEGSVSTLKIQRTERGDSAVYLCASSLTRTSGRDEQFFGPGTRLTVL.

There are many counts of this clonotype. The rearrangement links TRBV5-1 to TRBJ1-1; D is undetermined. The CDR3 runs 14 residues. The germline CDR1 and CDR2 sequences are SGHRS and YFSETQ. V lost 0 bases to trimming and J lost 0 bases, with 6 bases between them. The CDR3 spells CASSLAWLNTEAFF. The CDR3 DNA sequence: TGCGCCAGCAGCTTGGCCTGGCTGAACACTGAAGCTTTCTTT.

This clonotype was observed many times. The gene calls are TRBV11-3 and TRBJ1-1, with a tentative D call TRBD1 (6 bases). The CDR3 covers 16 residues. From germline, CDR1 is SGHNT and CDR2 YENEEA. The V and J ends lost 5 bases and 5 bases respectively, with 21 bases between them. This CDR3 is CASSHTPTGDMTEAFF. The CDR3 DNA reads TGTGCCAGCAGCCACACCCCGACAGGAGATATGACTGAAGCTTTCTTT.

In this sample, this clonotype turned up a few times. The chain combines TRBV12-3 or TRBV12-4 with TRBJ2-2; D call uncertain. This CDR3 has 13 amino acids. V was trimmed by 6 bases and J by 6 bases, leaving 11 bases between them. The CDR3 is CASSLPHPGELFF. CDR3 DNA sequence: TGTGCCAGCAGCCTACCCCACCCCGGGGAGCTGTTTTTT.

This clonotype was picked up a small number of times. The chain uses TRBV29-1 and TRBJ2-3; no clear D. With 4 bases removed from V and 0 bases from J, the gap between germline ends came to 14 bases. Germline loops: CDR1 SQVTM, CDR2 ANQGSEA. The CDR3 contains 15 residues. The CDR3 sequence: CSVAPFETSTDTQYF. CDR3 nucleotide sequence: TGCAGCGTTGCCCCCTTCGAAACCAGCACAGATACGCAGTATTTT.

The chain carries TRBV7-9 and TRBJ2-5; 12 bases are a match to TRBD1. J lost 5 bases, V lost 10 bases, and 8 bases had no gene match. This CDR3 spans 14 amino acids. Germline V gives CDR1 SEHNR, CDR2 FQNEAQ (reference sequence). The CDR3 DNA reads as TGTGCCACCCGGGGACAGGGGGCGGGGGAGACCCAGTACTTC. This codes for CATRGQGAGETQYF.